Listed below are T cell receptor beta chains from one sample, sequenced in a study of blood T cell repertoires in COVID-19. Data came from immunoSEQ multiplex PCR; TCRdb stores just in-frame clones and leaves some out. The sample shows more than 200,000 clones, around 90% of them seen only once. The sample taken for sequencing was PBMCs or T cells enriched from blood (not recorded which). These receptors were taken from a man younger than 40 in a cohort exposed to, infected with or recovered from COVID-19 (not recorded which). The CDR3 runs from the conserved cysteine through the conserved F or W. Fields, in order: CDR3 protein, CDR3 DNA, V gene, J gene, clone size, D gene. A D gene is named only where the DNA matches it firmly. Not all rows give a size; the values are once, few, many and, for expanded clones, a class.

CDR3 protein: CASSPGTGGSYEQYF; CDR3 DNA: TGTGCCAGTAGTCCCGGGACAGGGGGCAGCTACGAGCAGTACTTC; V gene: TRBV19; J gene: TRBJ2-7; clone size: .; D gene: TRBD1
CDR3 protein: CASSPTLPGLAGGKNEQFF; CDR3 DNA: TGCGCCAGCAGCCCGACACTCCCGGGACTAGCGGGAGGGAAGAATGAGCAGTTCTTC; V gene: TRBV5-1; J gene: TRBJ2-1; clone size: .; D gene: TRBD2
CDR3 protein: CASSASNARFEQYF; CDR3 DNA: TGTGCCAGCAGTGCCTCAAACGCTAGATTCGAGCAGTACTTC; V gene: TRBV27; J gene: TRBJ2-7; clone size: few; D gene: .
CDR3 protein: CASSDRRKDTQYF; CDR3 DNA: TGTGCCAGCAGCGACAGACGGAAAGATACGCAGTATTTT; V gene: TRBV7-3; J gene: TRBJ2-3; clone size: .; D gene: .
CDR3 protein: CASSLGTGGTEAFF; CDR3 DNA: TGTGCCAGCAGCTTGGGGACAGGGGGAACTGAAGCTTTCTTT; V gene: TRBV5-5; J gene: TRBJ1-1; clone size: .; D gene: TRBD1
CDR3 protein: CASSQRDRGNTEAFF; CDR3 DNA: TGTGCCAGCAGCCAACGGGACAGGGGGAACACTGAAGCTTTCTTT; V gene: TRBV3-1/TRBV3-2; J gene: TRBJ1-1; clone size: .; D gene: TRBD1
CDR3 protein: CASTGGRGNNEQFF; CDR3 DNA: TGTGCCAGCACGGGGGGCCGGGGGAACAATGAGCAGTTCTTC; V gene: TRBV2; J gene: TRBJ2-1; clone size: .; D gene: .
CDR3 protein: CASSYLAYNEQFF; CDR3 DNA: TGTGCCAGCAGTTACTTAGCCTACAATGAGCAGTTCTTC; V gene: TRBV6-2/TRBV6-3; J gene: TRBJ2-1; clone size: .; D gene: .
CDR3 protein: CASSDGTGGTDTQYF; CDR3 DNA: TGTGCCAGCAGTGACGGGACAGGGGGCACAGATACGCAGTATTTT; V gene: TRBV6-4; J gene: TRBJ2-3; clone size: .; D gene: TRBD1
CDR3 protein: CASSVGSTSNSPLHF; CDR3 DNA: TGTGCCAGCAGCGTCGGATCTACTAGCAATTCACCCCTCCACTTT; V gene: TRBV5-4; J gene: TRBJ1-6; clone size: .; D gene: .
CDR3 protein: CASSQDQGRFEAFF; CDR3 DNA: TGCGCCAGCAGCCAAGATCAGGGGCGATTTGAAGCTTTCTTT; V gene: TRBV4-1; J gene: TRBJ1-1; clone size: .; D gene: .
CDR3 protein: CASTPRQGYNEQFF; CDR3 DNA: TGTGCCAGCACCCCCCGACAGGGTTACAATGAGCAGTTCTTC; V gene: TRBV27; J gene: TRBJ2-1; clone size: .; D gene: TRBD1
CDR3 protein: CASSPGTGNTEAFF; CDR3 DNA: TGCGCCAGCAGTCCCGGGACAGGGAACACTGAAGCTTTCTTT; V gene: TRBV10-1; J gene: TRBJ1-1; clone size: .; D gene: TRBD1
CDR3 protein: CATSRRDRGIDTQYF; CDR3 DNA: TGTGCCACCAGTAGGCGAGACAGGGGCATAGATACGCAGTATTTT; V gene: TRBV15; J gene: TRBJ2-3; clone size: .; D gene: TRBD1
CDR3 protein: CASSQTDLYSYEQYF; CDR3 DNA: TGTGCCAGCAGCCAGACGGACTTATACTCCTACGAGCAGTACTTC; V gene: TRBV6-5; J gene: TRBJ2-7; clone size: .; D gene: .
CDR3 protein: CASSLVGGGWGTDTQYF; CDR3 DNA: TGCGCCAGCAGCTTGGTCGGCGGGGGCTGGGGCACAGATACGCAGTATTTT; V gene: TRBV5-1; J gene: TRBJ2-3; clone size: .; D gene: .
CDR3 protein: CASREDSHYGYTF; CDR3 DNA: TGTGCCAGCAGGGAGGACAGCCACTATGGCTACACCTTC; V gene: TRBV11-2; J gene: TRBJ1-2; clone size: .; D gene: .
CDR3 protein: CASREWTSGSRLGYEQYF; CDR3 DNA: TGTGCCAGCAGGGAATGGACTAGCGGGAGCCGTTTAGGCTACGAGCAGTACTTC; V gene: TRBV27; J gene: TRBJ2-7; clone size: once; D gene: TRBD2
CDR3 protein: CATSGLGGATGANVLTF; CDR3 DNA: TGTGCTACATCTGGTCTTGGGGGCGCGACTGGGGCCAACGTCCTGACTTTC; V gene: TRBV2; J gene: TRBJ2-6; clone size: .; D gene: .
CDR3 protein: CASRTAGETQYF; CDR3 DNA: TGTGCCAGCAGGACCGCGGGGGAGACCCAGTACTTC; V gene: TRBV28; J gene: TRBJ2-5; clone size: .; D gene: .
CDR3 protein: CASSAGISGEKLFF; CDR3 DNA: TGTGCCAGCAGTGCCGGGATCTCCGGGGAAAAACTGTTTTTT; V gene: TRBV28; J gene: TRBJ1-4; clone size: .; D gene: .
CDR3 protein: CASSLGQLNTEAFF; CDR3 DNA: TGTGCCAGCAGTCTCGGACAGCTGAACACTGAAGCTTTCTTT; V gene: TRBV6-5; J gene: TRBJ1-1; clone size: .; D gene: .
CDR3 protein: CASSIDRAGINSGNTIYF; CDR3 DNA: TGTGCCAGTAGTATAGATCGGGCGGGGATCAACTCTGGAAACACCATATATTTT; V gene: TRBV19; J gene: TRBJ1-3; clone size: .; D gene: .
CDR3 protein: CASSPPTGRGNQPQHF; CDR3 DNA: TGTGCCAGCAGTCCACCGACAGGGCGAGGCAATCAGCCCCAGCATTTT; V gene: TRBV6-2/TRBV6-3; J gene: TRBJ1-5; clone size: .; D gene: TRBD1
CDR3 protein: CASSLAFHRGPRGNYGYTF; CDR3 DNA: TGTGCCAGCAGCTTAGCATTCCACAGGGGGCCCCGAGGCAACTATGGCTACACCTTC; V gene: TRBV11-2; J gene: TRBJ1-2; clone size: .; D gene: TRBD1
CDR3 protein: CASSIVGLADNNEQFF; CDR3 DNA: TGTGCCAGTAGTATTGTGGGACTAGCGGATAACAATGAGCAGTTCTTC; V gene: TRBV19; J gene: TRBJ2-1; clone size: few; D gene: TRBD2
CDR3 protein: CASSAGGGYEQYF; CDR3 DNA: TGCGCCAGCAGCGCAGGGGGTGGCTACGAGCAGTACTTC; V gene: TRBV4-3; J gene: TRBJ2-7; clone size: .; D gene: TRBD1
CDR3 protein: CASSLYTGGEQYF; CDR3 DNA: TGTGCCAGCAGCTTATATACAGGGGGCGAGCAGTACTTC; V gene: TRBV5-8; J gene: TRBJ2-7; clone size: .; D gene: TRBD1
CDR3 protein: CASSNLQLAGDTGELFF; CDR3 DNA: TGTGCCAGTAGCAACCTCCAGCTAGCGGGAGACACCGGGGAGCTGTTTTTT; V gene: TRBV19; J gene: TRBJ2-2; clone size: .; D gene: TRBD2
CDR3 protein: CASNPSSRVLDTQYF; CDR3 DNA: TGTGCCAGCAACCCTAGTAGCCGCGTCTTGGATACGCAGTATTTT; V gene: TRBV19; J gene: TRBJ2-3; clone size: .; D gene: .
CDR3 protein: CATSRVARASTDTQYF; CDR3 DNA: TGTGCCACCAGCAGAGTTGCGCGGGCAAGCACAGATACGCAGTATTTT; V gene: TRBV15; J gene: TRBJ2-3; clone size: few; D gene: .
CDR3 protein: CASSEEPGPQYF; CDR3 DNA: TGTGCCAGCAGTGAGGAGCCGGGTCCCCAGTACTTC; V gene: TRBV25-1; J gene: TRBJ2-5; clone size: .; D gene: .
CDR3 protein: CSASSVGDSLNTDTQYF; CDR3 DNA: TGCAGTGCTAGTTCCGTAGGGGACTCCTTGAACACAGATACGCAGTATTTT; V gene: TRBV20-1; J gene: TRBJ2-3; clone size: .; D gene: .
CDR3 protein: CASSVAGSRTGELFF; CDR3 DNA: TGTGCCAGCAGCGTGGCGGGGTCGAGGACCGGGGAGCTGTTTTTT; V gene: TRBV9; J gene: TRBJ2-2; clone size: .; D gene: .
CDR3 protein: CATSREQGEIAGPSYEQYF; CDR3 DNA: TGTGCCACCAGCAGAGAACAGGGAGAGATAGCGGGACCATCCTACGAGCAGTACTTC; V gene: TRBV15; J gene: TRBJ2-7; clone size: .; D gene: TRBD2
CDR3 protein: CASSAIRWLLAVTNSYEQYF; CDR3 DNA: TGTGCCAGCAGCGCTATTAGGTGGTTACTAGCGGTAACTAACTCCTACGAGCAGTACTTC; V gene: TRBV6-6; J gene: TRBJ2-7; clone size: few; D gene: TRBD2
CDR3 protein: CATTQGLAYNEQFF; CDR3 DNA: TGTGCCACGACACAGGGCTTAGCCTACAATGAGCAGTTCTTC; V gene: TRBV11-2; J gene: TRBJ2-1; clone size: .; D gene: .
CDR3 protein: CSAGLKETQYF; CDR3 DNA: TGCAGTGCGGGCTTGAAAGAGACCCAGTACTTC; V gene: TRBV20-1; J gene: TRBJ2-5; clone size: .; D gene: .
CDR3 protein: CASSDSDRGRGTEAFF; CDR3 DNA: TGTGCCAGCAGTGACTCGGACAGGGGGCGGGGCACTGAAGCTTTCTTT; V gene: TRBV6-4; J gene: TRBJ1-1; clone size: .; D gene: TRBD1
CDR3 protein: CASSYPGDEQFF; CDR3 DNA: TGTGCCAGCAGCTACCCGGGAGATGAGCAGTTCTTC; V gene: TRBV7-9; J gene: TRBJ2-1; clone size: .; D gene: .
CDR3 protein: CASSPPGFTAGFSYEQYF; CDR3 DNA: TGTGCCAGCTCACCACCAGGCTTTACTGCAGGGTTCTCCTACGAGCAGTACTTC; V gene: TRBV18; J gene: TRBJ2-7; clone size: once; D gene: .
CDR3 protein: CASSLALAVSYEQYF; CDR3 DNA: TGCGCCAGCAGCTTGGCCCTAGCGGTCTCCTACGAGCAGTACTTC; V gene: TRBV5-1; J gene: TRBJ2-7; clone size: .; D gene: TRBD2
CDR3 protein: CSVLRGANTGELFF; CDR3 DNA: TGCAGCGTTTTACGCGGGGCAAACACCGGGGAGCTGTTTTTT; V gene: TRBV29-1; J gene: TRBJ2-2; clone size: .; D gene: .
CDR3 protein: CASSQTSGRTDTQYF; CDR3 DNA: TGTGCCAGCAGCCAGACTAGCGGGAGGACAGATACGCAGTATTTT; V gene: TRBV9; J gene: TRBJ2-3; clone size: .; D gene: TRBD2
CDR3 protein: CASSFDRGRAGELFF; CDR3 DNA: TGTGCCAGCAGCTTCGACAGGGGGCGAGCCGGGGAGCTGTTTTTT; V gene: TRBV7-9; J gene: TRBJ2-2; clone size: .; D gene: TRBD1
CDR3 protein: CASGLAGPYEQYF; CDR3 DNA: TGTGCCAGCGGACTAGCGGGCCCCTACGAGCAGTACTTC; V gene: TRBV5-4; J gene: TRBJ2-7; clone size: few; D gene: TRBD2
CDR3 protein: CASSLEGSAYEQYF; CDR3 DNA: TGCGCCAGCAGCCTTGAAGGGAGCGCCTACGAGCAGTACTTC; V gene: TRBV4-1; J gene: TRBJ2-7; clone size: .; D gene: .
CDR3 protein: CASNTKVEQPQHF; CDR3 DNA: TGTGCCAGTAATACAAAAGTGGAGCAGCCCCAGCATTTT; V gene: TRBV19; J gene: TRBJ1-5; clone size: .; D gene: .
CDR3 protein: CASSDVGWGRSADTQYF; CDR3 DNA: TGTGCCAGCAGTGACGTGGGTTGGGGGAGGAGCGCAGATACGCAGTATTTT; V gene: TRBV6-1; J gene: TRBJ2-3; clone size: .; D gene: .
CDR3 protein: CASSLKGTGSRGTEAFF; CDR3 DNA: TGTGCCAGCAGCTTAAAGGGGACAGGGTCCCGGGGCACTGAAGCTTTCTTT; V gene: TRBV7-2; J gene: TRBJ1-1; clone size: .; D gene: TRBD1
CDR3 protein: CASTLLAGESETQYF; CDR3 DNA: TGCGCCAGTACCTTACTAGCGGGAGAATCAGAGACCCAGTACTTC; V gene: TRBV5-1; J gene: TRBJ2-5; clone size: .; D gene: TRBD2
CDR3 protein: CAVKGAGLAGGNTGELFF; CDR3 DNA: TGTGCCGTCAAGGGGGCGGGACTAGCGGGAGGGAACACCGGGGAGCTGTTTTTT; V gene: TRBV19; J gene: TRBJ2-2; clone size: once; D gene: TRBD2
CDR3 protein: CASSGLDRNYGYTF; CDR3 DNA: TGTGCCAGCAGTGGATTAGACAGGAACTATGGCTACACCTTC; V gene: TRBV2; J gene: TRBJ1-2; clone size: .; D gene: .
CDR3 protein: CASSRLLADAQETQYF; CDR3 DNA: TGTGCCAGCTCACGGTTACTAGCGGACGCACAAGAGACCCAGTACTTC; V gene: TRBV18; J gene: TRBJ2-5; clone size: .; D gene: TRBD2
CDR3 protein: CSADRGQTAFF; CDR3 DNA: TGCAGTGCGGACAGGGGGCAGACGGCTTTCTTT; V gene: TRBV29-1; J gene: TRBJ1-1; clone size: .; D gene: TRBD1
CDR3 protein: CASSRLGMGRTSEQYF; CDR3 DNA: TGTGCCAGCAGCCGCCTGGGTATGGGGAGGACTAGCGAGCAGTACTTC; V gene: TRBV4-2; J gene: TRBJ2-7; clone size: once; D gene: TRBD2
CDR3 protein: CASSLGTRPKEDNEQFF; CDR3 DNA: TGTGCCAGCAGCTTAGGAACTAGGCCAAAGGAAGACAATGAGCAGTTCTTC; V gene: TRBV11-2; J gene: TRBJ2-1; clone size: .; D gene: .
CDR3 protein: CASSPRTSGSPPNEQFF; CDR3 DNA: TGTGCCAGCTCACCACGGACTAGCGGGAGTCCCCCCAATGAGCAGTTCTTC; V gene: TRBV18; J gene: TRBJ2-1; clone size: .; D gene: TRBD2
CDR3 protein: CASSLYGTRDKGEQFF; CDR3 DNA: TGTGCCAGCAGCTTATACGGGACTCGGGATAAAGGTGAGCAGTTCTTC; V gene: TRBV7-3; J gene: TRBJ2-1; clone size: .; D gene: .